This T cell receptor (beta chain) is drawn from a study of blood T cell repertoires in COVID-19. In the study overall: The analysed material was cDNA or gDNA that came from T cells, B-cell-depleted T cells, or PBMCs.

In the authors' methods: Nucleated cell number was recorded as an estimate derived from reference gene primer amplification. Data came from immunoSEQ multiplex PCR; TCRdb stores just in-frame clones and leaves some out. The DNA was the basis for D and trimming; V, J and clone size are from that table. Among some 140,000 clones listed, 70% to 80% were seen once. The TCR comes from a man aged 60 to 75 who had recovered from COVID-19. Sequenced: peripheral blood.

In nucleotides, the CDR3 is TGTGCCAGTAGTACGACAGGGGGTGTTCAAGAGACCCAGTACTTC. This gives the protein CASSTTGGVQETQYF. The rearrangement uses TRBV19 and TRBJ2-5, with 9 nucleotides matching TRBD1. There are 15 residues in the CDR3. After removal of 4 bases from V and 2 bases from J, the junction contained 5 bases not matched to a gene. The germline CDR1 and CDR2 sequences are LNHDA and SQIVND (reference sequence).